Detailed here is one T cell receptor (beta chain). Its antigen remains undetermined. Per-base qualities were not stored, and no clone one base away is much larger. These data belong to a study of cytomegalovirus exposure and HLA in healthy donors (TCRdb year 2017). Looking at the study overall: An earlier analysis of approximately 550 of the donors reported about 250 Gb of sequence data and roughly 100 million unique TCR beta sequences from 190 million or so T cells. An early release covering just under 650 HLA-typed donors comprised roughly 300 gigabases of sequencing data and around 80 million unique TCR sequences. Of the roughly 430 genotyped donors, around 81% fell in the genetic ancestry cluster associated with self-reported Caucasian donors. The study aimed to test whether signatures of past pathogen exposure could be identified by cataloging public T cell receptors. The study profiled the T cell repertoires of 550 to 700 subjects by immunosequencing and related them to cytomegalovirus serostatus. A separate validation cohort of roughly 130 different subjects was used in addition to the roughly 700-subject first cohort. To predict cytomegalovirus infection status, the study brought together high-throughput TCR immunosequencing, statistical association of individual TCRs with disease status, and machine learning. To study patterns of TCR occurrence, a later analysis re-analyzed previously published TCR beta repertoires from 550 to 800 donors and added high-resolution HLA genotyping. The later analysis used no new phenotypic data to find candidate immune exposures, relying instead on TCR beta sequences and their occurrence across donors. An earlier analysis of 450 to 750 of the donors used high-throughput TCR beta sequencing to judge whether each TCR beta V gene segment behaved as functional or pseudogenic. Alongside the repertoire data, information on donor age, sex, ethnicity and CMV serostatus was compiled. In a later genetic analysis, genome-wide SNP genotypes for about three fifths of the roughly 670 donors were used, and that subset was treated as a discovery cohort. Every discovery cohort repertoire had been produced on one sequencing platform. Class I and class II HLA loci were covered by the typing at four-digit resolution. Typing coverage varied by locus: about 620-630 donors for A, B, C, DRB1 and DQB1; about 520 for DQA1; over 600 for DPA1; about 450 for DPB1. Roughly five DR-DQ haplotypes were handled as single units for association and clustering because linkage in the cohort was strong. Among 300 to 500 genotyped donors of the cohort, an average of around 220,000 unique TCR beta nucleotide sequences was sequenced per donor, of which 15% to 20% were non-productive.

In total, 600 or so healthy bone marrow donors made up the cohort. Cohort members were all nominally healthy when sampled, although unrecorded immune exposures were likely present. The donor tested CMV seronegative, placing the donor among the 350 to 400 seronegative members of the cohort. Each donor provided a peripheral blood sample, and peripheral blood mononuclear cells were used for TCR beta sequencing. The Qiagen DNeasy Blood Extraction Kit was used to extract genomic DNA from the blood cell samples. Libraries were prepared through the immunoSEQ multiplex PCR assay. For the multiplex PCR, a mixture combining 60 forward primers for TCR Vbeta segments and 13 reverse primers for TCR Jbeta segments was used. The CDR3 region of rearranged TCR beta genes was amplified from genomic DNA by a multiplex PCR assay. Amplified TCR beta libraries were sequenced as 87-base-pair reads on the Illumina HiSeq System. The source study handled its data this way. Across the 600 to 700 repertoires, a later analysis counted 78 million or so unique TCR beta chains, approximately 12 million of which were shared by at least two donors. A nearest-neighbor algorithm error-corrected the raw reads and collapsed the reads into unique sequences, merging closely related sequences to remove PCR and sequencing errors. V, D and J gene segments were assigned by aligning CDR3 sequences to IMGT reference sequences. For a sequence to be retained, a match of at least six nucleotides to both a V gene segment and a J gene segment was required. Rearrangements were classified as productive when the CDR3 lacked stop codons and remained in frame with V and J, and all other rearrangements were classified as non-productive. Following IMGT convention, CDR3 was defined as the stretch from the second conserved V-encoded cysteine to the conserved J-encoded phenylalanine. Sequences without an unambiguous match to a single V gene segment were excluded from the earlier analysis of approximately 560 of the donors. An earlier analysis of around 600 of the donors classified V segments as functional when productive rearrangements were above 56.7% and as segregating when the standard deviation between donors was above 5%. To diagnose cytomegalovirus status from the catalog of TCR beta chain sequences, a statistical classification framework was built. In a later analysis, TCR nucleotide sequences were compared against IMGT/GENE-DB human TR gene sequences so that V and J genes could be assigned. In a later analysis, CDR3 sequences and most-parsimonious VDJ recombination scenarios were assigned using the TCRdist pipeline. In a later analysis, every TCR beta chain was defined by the combination of its CDR3 amino acid sequence and its V-gene family, and reads without a unique V-gene family were dropped. A later analysis removed 600 or so highly shared, low-generation-probability nucleotide sequences to deal with suspected cross-contamination and a sequencing artifact. In a later analysis, a clonal expansion index was calculated for each public chain from normalized within-repertoire ranks of inferred template counts. Generation probabilities in a later analysis came from a VDJ recombination model fitted to out-of-frame rearrangements, and those results were checked against IGoR. In a later analysis, TCR-TCR, TCR-HLA and TCR-CMV co-occurrence was scored with hypergeometric tests, and a repertoire-size bias correction was applied to TCR pairs. A later analysis estimated false discovery rates by permuting HLA or CMV assignments 20 times. In a later analysis, co-occurring TCRs were grouped with DBSCAN, and TCRdist sequence similarity was added when clustering was performed within HLA-allele-positive subsets. Repertoires with fewer than 30,000 or more than 120,000 public chains were left out of co-occurrence clustering, as were about 5 repertoires with anomalous nucleotide sharing. TCRdb retrieved this table from immuneACCESS and kept in-frame rearrangements only. Not all clones are present; in checked studies, unresolved V genes account for under half, and no reason is known for the remainder. Clone size and V and J calls were adopted from that table, with D and trimming inferred from the DNA. In all, the sample holds 70,000 to 95,000 clones, and around three quarters of those were seen once. The ten largest clones represent about 1.1% of the sample.

Broader findings and caveats from the paper: In a later genetic analysis, fewer N-insertions in productive TCRs were reported among donors in an Asian-associated ancestry cluster than the roughly 640-donor mean. Assigning TCR associations to individual alleles was difficult when HLA alleles, especially DR and DQ, strongly co-occurred. In a later genetic analysis, a missense DCLRE1C variant was associated with V-gene and J-gene trimming of TCR beta chains, and the association was replicated in an independent cohort. According to a later analysis, parvovirus B19, influenza, CMV and Epstein-Barr virus appeared linked to several top co-occurrence clusters. Presence/absence analyses assumed roughly uniform sequencing depth across donors, an assumption that may not hold. It was suggested by the authors that the approach could potentially be generalized to other disease states and immunological phenotypes. Most TCR sequences were observed very rarely across donors, whereas some public TCRs were present in many individuals. Because counts were too low, some 16 rarely observed V segments, including chromosome 9 orphons, were excluded from the earlier analysis of fewer than 650 of the donors. The 87-base-pair reads could not distinguish some IMGT-functional V segments, including TRBV6-2 and TRBV6-3, so those segments were excluded. In an earlier analysis of about 600 of the donors, most TCR beta V segments appeared in productive rearrangements about 87% or about 30% of the time, broadly matching IMGT annotations. According to a later analysis, most CMV-associated TCR beta chains appeared to be HLA-restricted, and the HLA associations seemed to be driven largely by CMV exposure. In the study, approximately 160 TCR beta chains were listed as associated with cytomegalovirus. A later analysis found that HLA-associated TCR beta chains were more clonally expanded and had lower generation probabilities than equally common non-associated chains. Cytomegalovirus status was reported to be diagnosed by the classifier with high specificity and sensitivity in both the original and validation cohorts. This cohort had only TCR beta chains sequenced, and the lack of alpha or paired-chain data limited which features could be detected. A further reported finding was that TCR beta sequences accurately predicted the HLA-A and HLA-B alleles for most subjects in the first cohort. Because HLA typing was unavailable for some donors at each locus, only the typed subset was used in association tests. In a later analysis, TCR association rates were found to vary across HLA loci, with the most associated TCRs seen for DRB1 alleles and the fewest for HLA-C alleles. Linkage disequilibrium might explain the correlated functional status among segregating V segments, but an unknown experimental factor could not be excluded. A later analysis associated 15,000 or so TCR beta sequences with specific HLA alleles at a false discovery rate of 0.05. A few of the identified cytomegalovirus-associated TCR beta chains were confirmed in vitro to be specific for cytomegalovirus antigens. The only immune exposure information available for the cohort was CMV serostatus. A cluster of highly shared sequence variants was judged likely to represent a technical artifact of the sequencing pipeline.

From the cysteine up to the phenylalanine, the CDR3 has a length of 18 residues. The kept DNA is CDR3 alone, 54 bases in frame from the first base. Unmatched junction bases come to 15, with V trimmed by 2 bases and J by 2 bases. The germline V gene specifies SNHLY as CDR1 and FYNNEI as CDR2. The sequencing sample was made of PBMCs. The sequence joins TRBV2 to TRBJ2-7, with TRBD2 identical over 7 junction bases. This receptor was taken from a male donor in good health and CMV-seronegative. The CDR3 region: CASSEHIGGLHFTYEQYF. The DNA sequence is as follows: TGTGCCAGCAGTGAACATATTGGGGGACTACATTTTACCTACGAGCAGTACTTC.